This is a list of T cell receptor beta chains from one sample in a study of blood T cell repertoires in COVID-19. Sequencing used immunoSEQ multiplex PCR; TCRdb keeps in-frame clones, though not all of them. The data contain roughly 280,000 clones, around 89% of them singletons. Input material: PBMCs or T cells enriched from blood (not recorded which). The origin of the receptors is a woman in her twenties or thirties with acute COVID-19. Both conserved end residues are part of each CDR3. D genes are given only for firm matches. Clone size appears in some rows only: once, few, many, or a class for an expanded clone.

j_gene,abundance,v_gene,d_gene,CDR3aa,CDR3nt
TRBJ1-3,.,TRBV6-5,.,CASVQGSGNTIYF,TGTGCCAGCGTCCAGGGCTCGGGAAACACCATATATTTT
TRBJ1-6,few,TRBV7-9,TRBD1,CASSPGTGGYSPLHF,TGTGCCAGCAGCCCCGGGACAGGGGGCTATTCACCCCTCCACTTT
TRBJ2-1,.,TRBV11-2,.,CASSSSARDEGYNEQFF,TGTGCCAGCAGCTCGTCTGCGCGGGACGAAGGGTACAATGAGCAGTTCTTC
TRBJ1-5,once,TRBV9,TRBD1,CASSQGQPGQPQHF,TGTGCCAGCAGCCAGGGACAGCCAGGGCAGCCCCAGCATTTT
TRBJ2-5,.,TRBV5-8,.,CASSSFPAGYETQYF,TGTGCCAGCAGCTCTTTCCCGGCAGGGTATGAGACCCAGTACTTC
TRBJ2-1,.,TRBV4-3,TRBD2,CASSRGTSGDYNEQFF,TGCGCCAGCAGCAGGGGGACTAGCGGGGATTACAATGAGCAGTTCTTC
TRBJ1-1,.,TRBV30,.,CAWKAGMDTEAFF,TGTGCCTGGAAGGCAGGGATGGACACTGAAGCTTTCTTT
TRBJ2-1,few,TRBV5-1,TRBD2,CASSLGPSGRYNEQFF,TGCGCCAGCAGCTTGGGGCCCAGCGGGAGGTACAATGAGCAGTTCTTC
TRBJ2-7,.,TRBV15,TRBD2,CATSRGMASGAYEQYF,TGTGCCACCAGCAGAGGTATGGCTAGCGGCGCCTACGAGCAGTACTTC
TRBJ2-2,.,TRBV4-2,TRBD1,CASSPGQGRSGELFF,TGTGCCAGCAGCCCTGGACAGGGCCGGAGCGGGGAGCTGTTTTTT
TRBJ2-7,.,TRBV18,TRBD2,CASSPPKVAGGLSYEQYF,TGTGCCAGCTCACCACCTAAGGTAGCGGGAGGTTTGTCCTACGAGCAGTACTTC
TRBJ1-2,.,TRBV6-1,TRBD1,CASSEYTGGRYGYTF,TGTGCCAGCAGTGAATACACAGGGGGCCGATATGGCTACACCTTC
TRBJ1-1,.,TRBV4-1,.,CASSQESPGALPEAFF,TGCGCCAGCAGCCAAGAATCGCCAGGGGCCCTCCCTGAAGCTTTCTTT
TRBJ1-2,.,TRBV6-1,.,CASSEGLRGDGYTF,TGTGCCAGCAGTGAAGGACTTCGGGGGGATGGCTACACCTTC
TRBJ1-4,.,TRBV19,.,CASSHLLGGAGGEKLFF,TGTGCCAGTAGCCATCTCCTAGGGGGTGCCGGAGGAGAAAAACTGTTTTTT
TRBJ2-7,.,TRBV2,TRBD2,CASSEPPRLAGENYEQYF,TGTGCCAGCAGCGAACCCCCTCGACTAGCGGGAGAGAACTACGAGCAGTACTTC
TRBJ2-2,few,TRBV28,.,CASRAATNTGELFF,TGTGCCAGCAGGGCGGCTACGAACACCGGGGAGCTGTTTTTT
TRBJ1-5,.,TRBV5-5,.,CASSLSQGTNQPQHF,TGTGCCAGCAGCTTATCGCAGGGAACCAATCAGCCCCAGCATTTT
TRBJ1-5,.,TRBV27,.,CASSFGSSNQPQHF,TGTGCCAGCAGTTTCGGGTCCAGCAATCAGCCCCAGCATTTT
TRBJ2-1,few,TRBV5-4,.,CASSPWSGEQFF,TGTGCCAGCAGCCCGTGGAGCGGTGAGCAGTTCTTC
TRBJ2-5,.,TRBV28,TRBD1,CASSLLNRGQEQETQYF,TGTGCCAGCAGTTTACTAAACAGGGGGCAGGAACAAGAGACCCAGTACTTC
TRBJ2-7,.,TRBV28,TRBD2,CASSTPSGGRNYEQYF,TGTGCCAGCAGTACCCCTAGCGGGGGGAGAAACTACGAGCAGTACTTC
TRBJ2-7,.,TRBV15,TRBD1,CATSRPKGTGYEQYF,TGTGCCACCAGCAGACCCAAAGGGACAGGCTACGAGCAGTACTTC
TRBJ1-2,.,TRBV7-6,.,CASSLVQGSGAYYGYTF,TGTGCCAGCAGCTTAGTACAGGGAAGTGGTGCTTACTATGGCTACACCTTC
TRBJ2-7,.,TRBV7-8,TRBD2,CASSPPGTSGGGYF,TGTGCCAGCAGCCCACCGGGGACTAGCGGGGGAGGATACTTC
TRBJ2-7,.,TRBV6-5,TRBD2,CASTAGGGNEQYF,TGTGCCAGCACCGCGGGGGGAGGGAACGAGCAGTACTTC
TRBJ2-2,.,TRBV18,TRBD2,CASSLGLAGNTGELFF,TGTGCCAGCTCACTCGGACTAGCGGGAAACACCGGGGAGCTGTTTTTT
TRBJ1-1,.,TRBV12-3/TRBV12-4,.,CASSSDRNTEAFF,TGTGCCAGCAGTTCCGACAGGAACACTGAAGCTTTCTTT
TRBJ1-3,once,TRBV11-2,.,CASSTAVVGNTIYF,TGTGCCAGCAGCACTGCCGTGGTTGGAAACACCATATATTTT
TRBJ1-1,.,TRBV6-5,TRBD1,CATTTGGYDTEAFF,TGTGCCACCACGACAGGGGGCTATGACACTGAAGCTTTCTTT
TRBJ1-2,.,TRBV27,.,CASRRGSGYGYTF,TGTGCCAGCAGGCGGGGCTCTGGGTATGGCTACACCTTC
TRBJ1-1,.,TRBV5-1,TRBD1,CASSLAELDRGRTEAFF,TGCGCCAGCAGCTTGGCGGAATTGGACAGGGGGAGGACTGAAGCTTTCTTT
TRBJ2-7,.,TRBV5-4,.,CASSFGDGTYEQYF,TGTGCCAGCAGCTTCGGGGATGGTACCTACGAGCAGTACTTC
TRBJ1-5,.,TRBV19,.,CASSISAGNQPQHF,TGTGCCAGTAGTATATCTGCGGGCAATCAGCCCCAGCATTTT
TRBJ1-1,.,TRBV2,TRBD1,CASTGGSGAFF,TGTGCCAGCACAGGGGGCTCGGGAGCTTTCTTT
TRBJ2-1,.,TRBV19,.,CASSTRGGGRYNEQFF,TGTGCCAGTAGTACCCGAGGGGGAGGGAGATACAATGAGCAGTTCTTC
TRBJ2-1,.,TRBV7-9,.,CASSSTGNSYNEQFF,TGTGCCAGCAGCTCTACGGGGAATTCCTACAATGAGCAGTTCTTC
TRBJ2-7,few,TRBV13,.,CASSSPGQDSYEQYF,TGTGCCAGCAGCTCCCCAGGTCAGGACTCCTACGAGCAGTACTTC
TRBJ2-2,.,TRBV27,.,CASRVGVSGELFF,TGTGCCAGCAGGGTGGGAGTGTCCGGGGAGCTGTTTTTT
TRBJ2-2,once,TRBV5-4,.,CASSLAGGTGELFF,TGTGCCAGCAGCTTGGCCGGCGGAACCGGGGAGCTGTTTTTT
TRBJ2-3,.,TRBV15,TRBD2,CATSRALAGDTQYF,TGTGCCACCAGCAGAGCACTAGCGGGAGATACGCAGTATTTT
TRBJ1-3,.,TRBV11-2,TRBD1,CASSPDRGANTIYF,TGTGCCAGCAGCCCGGACAGGGGGGCGAACACCATATATTTT
TRBJ2-7,.,TRBV6-5,.,CASSYSMTGDEQYF,TGTGCCAGCAGTTACTCGATGACGGGGGACGAGCAGTACTTC
TRBJ2-7,once,TRBV19,.,CASSSAGRSYEQYF,TGTGCCAGTAGTAGCGCGGGACGGTCCTACGAGCAGTACTTC
TRBJ2-3,.,TRBV9,.,CASSVGQSTDTQYF,TGTGCCAGCAGCGTAGGCCAGAGCACAGATACGCAGTATTTT
TRBJ2-3,.,TRBV1,.,CTSSQSTSLGTQYF,TGCACCAGCAGCCAATCGACTAGTTTGGGTACGCAGTATTTT
TRBJ1-5,.,TRBV5-6,TRBD1,CASSFQGGNQPQHF,TGTGCCAGCAGCTTCCAGGGGGGCAATCAGCCCCAGCATTTT
TRBJ2-5,.,TRBV30,.,CAWSGGSKETQYF,TGTGCCTGGAGTGGAGGGTCCAAGGAGACCCAGTACTTC
TRBJ2-5,.,TRBV28,.,CASSEVGTPGGETQYF,TGTGCCAGCAGTGAAGTAGGGACACCGGGAGGAGAGACCCAGTACTTC
TRBJ1-6,.,TRBV28,TRBD1,CASSLGTGIFALHF,TGTGCCAGCAGTTTGGGGACAGGGATCTTCGCCCTCCACTTT
TRBJ1-1,.,TRBV28,.,CASSFWWERSNTEAFF,TGTGCCAGCAGTTTTTGGTGGGAGAGATCGAACACTGAAGCTTTCTTT
TRBJ1-6,.,TRBV2,.,CASTAGDSPLHF,TGTGCCAGCACGGCAGGGGATTCACCCCTCCACTTT
TRBJ2-7,.,TRBV27,TRBD1,CASIGPGTAVVGEQYF,TGTGCCAGCATCGGTCCCGGGACAGCGGTGGTTGGCGAGCAGTACTTC
TRBJ2-7,.,TRBV28,TRBD1,CASSSPGQGISYEQYF,TGTGCCAGCAGTTCACCGGGACAGGGGATCTCCTACGAGCAGTACTTC
TRBJ2-1,.,TRBV12-3/TRBV12-4,.,CASSPSVHEQFF,TGTGCCAGCAGCCCTAGCGTACATGAGCAGTTCTTC
TRBJ1-2,.,TRBV27,TRBD1,CASSTTGVGYGYTF,TGTGCCAGCAGTACGACAGGGGTTGGCTATGGCTACACCTTC
TRBJ2-1,.,TRBV11-3,.,CASSLVLQIQYNEQFF,TGTGCCAGCAGCTTAGTTCTCCAGATACAATACAATGAGCAGTTCTTC
TRBJ1-3,.,TRBV7-9,TRBD1,CASSWGQGDGNTIYF,TGTGCCAGCAGCTGGGGACAGGGGGACGGAAACACCATATATTTT
TRBJ2-7,.,TRBV28,TRBD2,CASSPTGGSGYEQYF,TGTGCCAGCAGTCCGACGGGGGGTTCGGGCTACGAGCAGTACTTC
TRBJ2-5,.,TRBV2,.,CASRDGKGAETQYF,TGTGCCAGCAGGGATGGAAAGGGAGCGGAGACCCAGTACTTC